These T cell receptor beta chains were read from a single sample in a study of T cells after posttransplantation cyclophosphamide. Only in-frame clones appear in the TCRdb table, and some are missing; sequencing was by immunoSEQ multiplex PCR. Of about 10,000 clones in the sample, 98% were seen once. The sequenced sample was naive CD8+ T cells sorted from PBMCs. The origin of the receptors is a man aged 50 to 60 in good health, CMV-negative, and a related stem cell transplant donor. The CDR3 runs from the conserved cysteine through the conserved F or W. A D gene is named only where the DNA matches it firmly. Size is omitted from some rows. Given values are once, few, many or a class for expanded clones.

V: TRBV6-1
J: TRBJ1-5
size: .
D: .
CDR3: CASSENPPALTGFNQPQHF
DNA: TGTGCCAGCAGTGAAAACCCCCCGGCCCTAACAGGGTTTAATCAGCCCCAGCATTTT

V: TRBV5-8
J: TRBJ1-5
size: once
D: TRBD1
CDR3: CASSSGTGDVYSNQPQHF
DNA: TGTGCCAGCAGCTCCGGGACAGGTGATGTTTATAGCAATCAGCCCCAGCATTTT

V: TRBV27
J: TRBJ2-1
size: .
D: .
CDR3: CASSLGLEGGNEQFF
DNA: TGTGCCAGCAGTTTAGGCTTAGAGGGGGGGAATGAGCAGTTCTTC

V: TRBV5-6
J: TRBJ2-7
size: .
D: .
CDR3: CASRGPRQGGEQYF
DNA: TGTGCCAGCAGGGGCCCCCGACAGGGAGGAGAGCAGTACTTC

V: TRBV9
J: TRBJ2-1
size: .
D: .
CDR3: CASNWGGLSSYNEQFF
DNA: TGTGCCAGCAACTGGGGGGGCCTAAGCTCCTACAATGAGCAGTTCTTC

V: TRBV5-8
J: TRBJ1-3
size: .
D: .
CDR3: CASSRLGTSGNTIYF
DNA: TGTGCCAGCAGCCGCCTAGGCACATCCGGAAACACCATATATTTT

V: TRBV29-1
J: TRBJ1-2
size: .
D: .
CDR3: CSVEGHRDYGYTF
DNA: TGCAGCGTTGAAGGCCATCGGGACTATGGCTACACCTTC

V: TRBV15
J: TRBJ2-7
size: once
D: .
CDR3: CATSRGGENYEQYF
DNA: TGTGCCACCAGCCGAGGCGGGGAGAACTACGAGCAGTACTTC

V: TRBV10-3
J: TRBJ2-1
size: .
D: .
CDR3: CAISDTSSYNEQFF
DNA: TGTGCCATCAGTGACACGAGCTCCTACAATGAGCAGTTCTTC

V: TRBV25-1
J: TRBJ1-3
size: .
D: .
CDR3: CASSGHTIYF
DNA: TGTGCCAGCAGTGGGCACACCATATATTTT

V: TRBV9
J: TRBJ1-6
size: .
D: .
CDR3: CASSVVESSYNSPLHF
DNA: TGTGCCAGCAGCGTAGTCGAAAGCTCCTATAATTCCCCCCTCCACTTT

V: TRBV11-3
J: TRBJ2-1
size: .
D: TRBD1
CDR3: CASSRDRGTYNEQFF
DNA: TGTGCCAGCAGCCGGGACAGGGGCACCTACAATGAGCAGTTCTTC

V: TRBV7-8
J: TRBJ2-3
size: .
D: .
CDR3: CASSLALDYIADTQYF
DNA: TGTGCCAGCAGCTTAGCTCTAGATTATATCGCAGATACGCAGTATTTT

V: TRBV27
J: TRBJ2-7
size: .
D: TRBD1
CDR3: CASRQGAGEQYF
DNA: TGTGCCAGCAGGCAGGGGGCTGGCGAGCAGTACTTC

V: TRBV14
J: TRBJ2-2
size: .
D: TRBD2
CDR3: CASSLNGGAWTGELFF
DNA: TGTGCCAGCAGCCTAAACGGGGGGGCCTGGACCGGGGAGCTGTTTTTT

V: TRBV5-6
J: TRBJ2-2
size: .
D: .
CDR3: CASSLSFATGELFF
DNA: TGTGCCAGCAGCTTGTCTTTCGCGACCGGGGAGCTGTTTTTT

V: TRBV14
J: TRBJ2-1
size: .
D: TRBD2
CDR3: CASSQEGLAGFRAYNEQFF
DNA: TGTGCCAGCAGCCAAGAGGGGCTAGCGGGATTCAGGGCCTACAATGAGCAGTTCTTC

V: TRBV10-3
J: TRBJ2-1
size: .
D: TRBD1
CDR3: CAISESDRGLYNEQFF
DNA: TGTGCCATCAGTGAGTCTGACAGGGGGCTTTACAATGAGCAGTTCTTC

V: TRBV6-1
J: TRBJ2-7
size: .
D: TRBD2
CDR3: CATGLAGFYEQYF
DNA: TGTGCCACCGGACTAGCGGGATTCTACGAGCAGTACTTC

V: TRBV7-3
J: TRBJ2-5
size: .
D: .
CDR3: CASSQRGGETQYF
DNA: TGTGCCAGCAGCCAAAGGGGTGGCGAGACCCAGTACTTC

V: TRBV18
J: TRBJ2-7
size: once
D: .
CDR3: CASSLADASSYEQYF
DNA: TGTGCCAGCTCACTAGCGGACGCGAGCTCCTACGAGCAGTACTTC

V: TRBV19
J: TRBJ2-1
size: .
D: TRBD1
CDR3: CASSMTNRGSMNDEQFF
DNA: TGTGCCAGTAGTATGACGAACAGGGGGTCCATGAATGATGAGCAGTTCTTC